The 13 T cell receptor beta chains given below trace back to one sample, sequenced in a study of blood T cell repertoires in COVID-19. Clones were read by immunoSEQ multiplex PCR, and TCRdb kept only the in-frame ones, dropping some. Among under 65,000 clones listed, 70% to 90% were seen once. The material sequenced was peripheral blood. These receptors all stem from a human donor in a cohort sampled during active COVID-19.

The J gene is TRBJ1-2, the V gene TRBV5-1; D remains unclear. The germline V and J ends were trimmed by 7 bases and 7 bases, with 20 bases remaining between them. CDR3 size: 14 residues. The germline V gene encodes CDR1 SGHRS and CDR2 YFSETQ. The CDR3 here is CASALGVRVSGYTF. In nucleotides, the CDR3 is TGCGCCAGCGCTTTGGGAGTAAGAGTATCTGGCTACACCTTC.

This chain links TRBV7-9 with TRBJ2-1; 7 bases agree with TRBD2. The germline V gene has CDR1 SEHNR and CDR2 FQNEAQ (reference sequence). The J segment lost 3 bases and the V segment lost 5 bases, leaving 4 bases of the junction unmatched. The CDR3 contains 14 residues. The CDR3 nucleotides are TGTGCCAGCAGCCGCACTAGCGTCTACAATGAGCAGTTCTTC. Encoded protein: CASSRTSVYNEQFF.

The chain joins TRBV5-5 to TRBJ1-2; D uncertain. The germline V gene encodes CDR1 SGHKS and CDR2 YYEKEE (reference sequence). V lost 0 bases and J 2 bases, leaving 8 bases between the germline ends. The length of the CDR3 is 14 residues. CDR3 region: CASSLVTGNYGYTF. DNA for the CDR3: TGTGCCAGCAGCTTGGTGACGGGAAACTATGGCTACACCTTC.

V gene TRBV6-5 combines with J gene TRBJ2-3; TRBD2 is a possible D gene (6 bases). Trimming took 3 bases from V and 5 from J, leaving 15 bases between them. Germline loops: CDR1 MNHEY, CDR2 SVGAGI. The CDR3 totals 15 residues. In DNA, the CDR3 is TGTGCCAGCAGTTATTGGACGGGAGAGGGAGATACGCAGTATTTT. It encodes CASSYWTGEGDTQYF.

The genes are TRBV6-5 and TRBJ1-5; TRBD1 matches at 8 bases. The CDR3 runs 14 residues. Germline CDR1 and CDR2: MNHEY and SVGAGI. The J segment lost 3 bases and the V segment lost 6 bases, leaving 4 bases of the junction unmatched. Here the CDR3 reads CASRETGDNQPQHF. Here the CDR3 DNA reads TGTGCCAGCAGGGAGACAGGGGACAATCAGCCCCAGCATTTT.

The chain uses TRBV6-5 and TRBJ2-7, with D tentatively TRBD1 (7 bases). CDR3 length: 14 residues. In germline, CDR1 is MNHEY, CDR2 SVGAGI. Between the trimmed V and J ends, which lost 5 bases and 5 bases, there was a span of 16 bases. CDR3 DNA: TGTGCCAGCAGTCGTCGGACAGGAGGGGACGAGCAGTACTTC. This gives the protein CASSRRTGGDEQYF.

The chain employs TRBV4-3 and TRBJ2-5; TRBD2 matches 11 bases. J lost 7 bases, V lost 2 bases, and 6 bases had no gene match. Germline V CDR1 and CDR2: LGHNA, YSLEER. The length of the CDR3 is 15 residues. The CDR3 sequence: CASSQLSGGVGTQYF. The CDR3 DNA reads as TGCGCCAGCAGCCAACTTAGCGGGGGGGTAGGGACCCAGTACTTC.

This chain uses TRBV28 with TRBJ2-2; 9 bases map to TRBD1. The CDR3 covers 15 residues. V trimming: 3 bases; J trimming: 2 bases; junction bases outside the gene matches: 1. Germline CDR1 MDHEN, CDR2 SYDVKM. The CDR3 nucleotides read TGTGCCAGCAGTTTGGGACAGGGAAACACCGGGGAGCTGTTTTTT. It translates to CASSLGQGNTGELFF.

This clone was found once. The J gene is TRBJ2-5, the V gene TRBV18; 7 nucleotides agree with TRBD1. Losses at the gene ends were 3 bases for V and 1 base for J; bases not matched to a gene: 5. CDR3 length: 15 residues. Germline V gene sequence: CDR1 KGHSH, CDR2 LQKENI. CDR3 sequence reads: CASSPRTGTQETQYF. The CDR3 nucleotides read TGTGCCAGCTCACCGCGGACAGGAACCCAAGAGACCCAGTACTTC. Filled out from reference TRBV18 and TRBJ2-5, the complete variable domain reads NAGVMQNPRHLVRRRGQEARLRCSPMKGHSHVYWYRQLPEEGLKFMVYLQKENIIDESGMPKERFSAEFPKEGPSILRIQQVVRGDSAAYFCASSPRTGTQETQYFGPGTRLLVL.

CDR3 amino acids: CASSATGAGATDEQYF. As DNA, the CDR3 is TGTGCCAGCAGTGCGACTGGGGCGGGAGCGACTGACGAGCAGTACTTC. The V and J genes are TRBV28 and TRBJ2-7; 7 bases align to TRBD2. Germline V CDR1 and CDR2: MDHEN, SYDVKM. This CDR3 is built from 16 residues. The V gene end was trimmed by 5 bases and the J gene end by 5 bases; junction bases not matched to a gene: 15.

This chain links TRBV12-3 or TRBV12-4 with TRBJ2-1; TRBD2 aligns across 9 bases. V dropped 3 bases and J dropped 12; count of bases not matched to a gene: 3. This CDR3 contains 12 residues. CDR3 coding DNA: TGTGCCAGCAGTTTTAGCGGGAGAGGGCAGTTCTTC. Its protein product is CASSFSGRGQFF.

The J gene is TRBJ2-1, the V gene TRBV10-2; tentatively, D is TRBD2 (6 bases). The V and J ends lost 2 bases and 4 bases respectively, with 9 bases between them. CDR1 is WSHSY, CDR2 SAAADI, per germline. The CDR3 extends over 14 amino acids. CDR3 nucleotide sequence: TGCGCCAGCAGTGAGACTAGCCTTTACAATGAGCAGTTCTTC. This codes for CASSETSLYNEQFF.

The chain carries TRBV29-1 and TRBJ2-1, with 13 bases aligning to TRBD2. Losses at the gene ends were 7 bases for V and 3 bases for J; bases not matched to a gene: 3. This CDR3 is built from 14 residues. The V gene's germline CDR1 is SQVTM and CDR2 ANQGSEA. The CDR3 nucleotides are TGCAGCGGCGGGACTAGCGGGGACTACAATGAGCAGTTCTTC. This codes for CSGGTSGDYNEQFF.